What follows are 15 T cell receptor beta chains derived from one specimen sequenced in a study of blood T cell repertoires in COVID-19. Sequencing used immunoSEQ multiplex PCR; TCRdb keeps in-frame clones, though not all of them. The sample lists some 200,000 clones; around nine tenths were seen once. Sequencing was done on a sample of peripheral blood. The origin of the receptors is a woman in her seventies with COVID-19, enrolled during active disease.

The rearrangement links TRBV28 to TRBJ1-2, with TRBD1 identical over 7 bases. CDR3 length equals 13 residues. Unmatched junction bases numbered 10, after V lost 7 bases and J lost 8 bases. CDR1 is MDHEN, CDR2 SYDVKM, per germline. CDR3 DNA: TGTGCCAGCAAAGGGACAGACCCCTGGGGCTACACCTTC. This encodes CASKGTDPWGYTF.

CDR3 DNA: TGTGCCAGCAGTGAACAAGGACAGCTAACCTACGAGCAGTACTTC. Translating it yields CASSEQGQLTYEQYF. The V gene is TRBV2, the J gene TRBJ2-7, with a tentative D call TRBD1 (6 bases). The CDR3 runs to 15 residues. V lost 2 bases, J lost 2 bases, and 13 bases lay in between. Germline CDR1 and CDR2: SNHLY and FYNNEI.

The J gene is TRBJ1-1, the V gene TRBV29-1; 9 positions agree with TRBD1. CDR1 and CDR2 from the germline V gene are SQVTM and ANQGSEA. Unmatched junction bases numbered 7, after V lost 7 bases and J lost 1 base. The CDR3 length is 14 residues. CDR3 amino acids: CSAVTGGRNTEAFF. The CDR3 region has the DNA TGCAGCGCTGTGACAGGGGGAAGGAACACTGAAGCTTTCTTT.

Remarks on this clone: The sample has other DNA sequences that encode this CDR3 too. The chain links TRBV7-9 to TRBJ1-1, with D perhaps matching TRBD1 (6 bases). Germline loops: CDR1 SEHNR, CDR2 FQNEAQ (reference sequence). The CDR3 is 14 amino acids. V lost 2 bases and J lost 0, with 7 bases in between. CDR3 loop: CASSLSGVNTEAFF. CDR3 DNA: TGTGCCAGCAGCTTATCAGGGGTGAACACTGAAGCTTTCTTT.

The rearrangement links TRBV24-1 to TRBJ2-1; TRBD2 might be the D (6 bases). Germline CDR1 reads KGHDR; CDR2 reads SFDVKD. The CDR3 contains 16 residues. V was trimmed by 2 bases and J by 2 bases, leaving 12 bases between them. The CDR3 here is CATSDSGGGTYNEQFF. CDR3 bases: TGTGCCACCAGTGATTCGGGCGGCGGGACCTACAATGAGCAGTTCTTC.

The gene calls are TRBV19 and TRBJ1-1; TRBD1 matches 9 bases. The length of the CDR3 is 15 residues. Germline trimming cut 3 bases from V and 5 bases from J; bases unmatched to any gene: 7. CDR1 is LNHDA and CDR2 is SQIVND in the germline V gene (reference sequence). The CDR3 sequence: CASSIQGQGFTEAFF. Written as DNA, the CDR3 is TGTGCCAGTAGTATTCAGGGACAGGGCTTTACTGAAGCTTTCTTT. The full variable domain, completed using reference TRBV19 and TRBJ1-1, is DGGITQSPKYLFRKEGQNVTLSCEQNLNHDAMYWYRQDPGQGLRLIYYSQIVNDFQKGDIAEGYSVSREKKESFPLTVTSAQKNPTAFYLCASSIQGQGFTEAFFGQGTRLTVV.

V usage is TRBV6-1 and J usage is TRBJ2-1, with a possible D match to TRBD2 (5 bases). CDR1 and CDR2 from the germline V gene are MNHNS and SASEGT. This CDR3 spans 14 amino acids. V was cut by 4 bases and J by 5 bases, with 12 bases left in between. CDR3 nucleotide sequence: TGTGCCAGCAGTGCCCGGCTAGCAGACAATGAGCAGTTCTTC. Protein sequence: CASSARLADNEQFF.

The chain joins TRBV28 to TRBJ2-7, with 7 bases lining up with TRBD2. This CDR3 comprises 16 residues. The V and J ends lost 3 bases and 3 bases, in that order; junction bases with no gene match: 11. Per the germline V gene, CDR1 is MDHEN and CDR2 is SYDVKM. CDR3 sequence: CASSFEGGRFDYEQYF. DNA of the CDR3: TGTGCCAGCAGTTTTGAGGGAGGGCGGTTCGACTACGAGCAGTACTTC.

The chain recombines TRBV19 with TRBJ1-1, with D possibly TRBD1 on 5 matching bases. The V gene's germline CDR1 is LNHDA and CDR2 SQIVND (reference sequence). This CDR3 contains 15 residues. V was cut by 7 bases and J by 4 bases, with 19 bases left in between. CDR3 nucleotide sequence: TGTGCCAGTAAAGGCAGGGAAGAGTACGGCACTGAAGCTTTCTTT. The encoded protein is CASKGREEYGTEAFF.

The chain carries TRBV5-1 and TRBJ2-7, with 8 bases identical to TRBD2. The V segment lost 0 bases and the J segment 9 bases; nucleotides outside the gene matches: 8. The CDR3 is 14 amino acids. The germline CDR1 and CDR2 sequences are SGHRS and YFSETQ. The CDR3 coding sequence is TGCGCCAGCAGCTTGGCCCTGGGACTAGAAGCGCAGTACTTC. This sequence encodes CASSLALGLEAQYF.

The rearrangement joins TRBV29-1 to TRBJ2-7; perhaps TRBD1 as D (7 bases). CDR1 SQVTM and CDR2 ANQGSEA come from the germline V gene. The V end lost 6 bases, the J end lost 5 bases, and 14 bases lay between the germline ends. CDR3 length: 12 amino acids. In DNA form, the CDR3 reads TGCAGCGTAGAAACCAGGGGGGACGAGCAGTACTTC. It codes for CSVETRGDEQYF.

This CDR3 reads CASEASGRNEQFF. CDR3 DNA: TGTGCCAGCGAGGCTAGCGGGAGAAATGAGCAGTTCTTC. This chain joins TRBV7-8 and TRBJ2-1; 10 bases are a match to TRBD2. The germline CDR1 and CDR2 sequences are SGHVS and FQNEAQ. V lost 8 bases to trimming and J lost 7 bases; unmatched junction nucleotides: 5. The CDR3 is 13 amino acids.

The chain is built from TRBV19 and TRBJ1-2; D is uncertain. The germline V gene encodes CDR1 LNHDA and CDR2 SQIVND (reference sequence). The CDR3 length is 15 residues. V was cut by 5 bases and J by 0 bases, with 13 bases left in between. In nucleotides, the CDR3 is TGTGCCAGTAGTCTGATAACAGAGCCTAACTATGGCTACACCTTC. It encodes CASSLITEPNYGYTF. The full variable domain, its missing parts supplied by reference TRBV19 and TRBJ1-2, is DGGITQSPKYLFRKEGQNVTLSCEQNLNHDAMYWYRQDPGQGLRLIYYSQIVNDFQKGDIAEGYSVSREKKESFPLTVTSAQKNPTAFYLCASSLITEPNYGYTFGSGTRLTVV.

V is TRBV18 and J is TRBJ2-3, with D hard to call. Germline-derived CDR1 and CDR2 are KGHSH and LQKENI. This CDR3 contains 15 residues. The V gene lost 4 bases and the J gene lost 0 bases, with 11 bases spanning the gap. The CDR3 region has the DNA TGTGCCAGCTCACTGGGCTTCGAAAGCACAGATACGCAGTATTTT. Translated, it gives CASSLGFESTDTQYF. Looking up the rest from reference TRBV18 and TRBJ2-3 gives the full variable domain: NAGVMQNPRHLVRRRGQEARLRCSPMKGHSHVYWYRQLPEEGLKFMVYLQKENIIDESGMPKERFSAEFPKEGPSILRIQQVVRGDSAAYFCASSLGFESTDTQYFGPGTRLTVL.

The chain recombines TRBV19 with TRBJ2-3; the D gene is possibly TRBD2 (6 bases). The V gene lost 6 bases and the J gene lost 2 bases, with 12 bases spanning the gap. Germline V gene data show CDR1 as LNHDA and CDR2 as SQIVND (reference sequence). The CDR3 is 14 amino acids. CDR3: CASRAGLATDTQYF. The CDR3 DNA reads TGTGCCAGTAGGGCGGGGCTGGCCACAGATACGCAGTATTTT. The complete variable domain, with remaining parts taken from reference TRBV19 and TRBJ2-3, reads DGGITQSPKYLFRKEGQNVTLSCEQNLNHDAMYWYRQDPGQGLRLIYYSQIVNDFQKGDIAEGYSVSREKKESFPLTVTSAQKNPTAFYLCASRAGLATDTQYFGPGTRLTVL.